The 26 T cell receptor beta chains below come from one sample, sequenced in a study of siplizumab effects on memory and regulatory T cells. Produced via immunoSEQ multiplex PCR; TCRdb's table is partial and in-frame only. Seen here are about 62,000 clones, less than 80% observed once, and the top ten hold about 0.4%. Sequencing was performed on memory CD4+ T cells sorted from blood. The origin of the receptors is a human donor in good health.

This chain joins TRBV10-2 and TRBJ2-3; 8 nucleotides agree with TRBD1. The CDR3 is 13 amino acids. Trimming removed 6 bases from V and 4 bases from J; junction bases left unmatched: 3. CDR1 and CDR2 from the germline V gene are WSHSY and SAAADI. In nucleotides, the CDR3 is TGCGCCAGCAGCGCACAGGGGGCAGATACGCAGTATTTT. Its translation is CASSAQGADTQYF.

V gene TRBV19 combines with J gene TRBJ2-7; 7 positions match TRBD1. The CDR3 loop spans 16 amino acids. Trimming took 3 bases from V and 2 from J; bases not matched to a gene: 10. CDR1 is LNHDA, CDR2 SQIVND, per germline (reference sequence). CDR3 nucleotides: TGTGCCAGTAGTATGAGGGCGACAGGGTGGCCCTACGAGCAGTACTTC. This translates into CASSMRATGWPYEQYF.

This clone was seen a handful of times. This sequence joins TRBV5-1 and TRBJ1-1; D is possibly TRBD1 (5 bases). V gave up 5 bases and J gave up 1 base, with 15 bases separating them. The germline V gene has CDR1 SGHRS and CDR2 YFSETQ. CDR3 size: 15 residues. The CDR3 sequence: CASRNTLGENTEAFF. The CDR3 nucleotides are TGCGCCAGCAGGAATACCTTGGGGGAGAACACTGAAGCTTTCTTT.

To note about this clone: The same CDR3 also results from other DNA sequences found in this sample. The chain joins TRBV6-6 to TRBJ1-1, with 7 positions matching TRBD1. The CDR3 covers 14 residues. Unmatched junction bases numbered 5, after V lost 6 bases and J lost 1 base. Germline CDR1 and CDR2: MNHNY and SVGAGI (reference sequence). The CDR3 loop reads CASSPGTANTEAFF. The CDR3 coding sequence is TGTGCCAGCAGCCCCGGGACAGCGAACACTGAAGCTTTCTTT.

The chain couples TRBV14 to TRBJ1-3; TRBD1 matches 7 bases. From germline, CDR1 is SGHDN and CDR2 FVKESK. With V trimmed by 4 bases and J by 0 bases, 6 bases remained unmatched. The CDR3 is 16 residues long. The CDR3, as DNA: TGTGCCAGCAGCCTGGTGGGACAGAGCTCTGGAAACACCATATATTTT. Its translation: CASSLVGQSSGNTIYF.

This clone appeared a few times. This chain connects TRBV28 to TRBJ1-1; unclear D gene. From germline, CDR1 is MDHEN and CDR2 SYDVKM. V was shortened by 2 bases and J by 10 bases, with 8 bases between the two germline ends. The CDR3 extends over 11 amino acids. CDR3 DNA: TGTGCCAGCAGTTTAACCCGGGCAGCTTTCTTT. Amino acids: CASSLTRAAFF.

The chain uses TRBV2 and TRBJ2-5, with D unclear. CDR1 SNHLY and CDR2 FYNNEI come from the germline V gene. There are 14 residues in the CDR3. V was shortened by 7 bases and J by 5 bases, with 17 bases between the two germline ends. CDR3 loop: CASNVGQPRETQYF. The DNA for the CDR3 is TGTGCCAGCAATGTAGGTCAGCCCCGGGAGACCCAGTACTTC.

The genes are TRBV28 and TRBJ1-2; D unresolved. This CDR3 spans 11 amino acids. V was pared by 5 bases and J by 8 bases, with 9 bases between. CDR1 and CDR2 (germline): MDHEN, SYDVKM. The CDR3, as DNA: TGTGCCAGCAGTGAGACCCGGGGCTACACCTTC. Protein sequence: CASSETRGYTF.

This clone has a single count. The rearrangement links TRBV6-5 to TRBJ2-7, with TRBD1 identical over 7 bases. The CDR3 spans 15 residues. CDR1 is MNHEY, CDR2 SVGAGI, per germline. The V segment lost 6 bases and the J segment 0 bases; nucleotides outside the gene matches: 8. This CDR3 is CASRPGQEVSYEQYF. In nucleotides, the CDR3 is TGTGCCAGCAGGCCCGGACAGGAGGTCTCCTACGAGCAGTACTTC.

On this clone: Compared with germline, one end of the junction differs, possibly owing to a read error. The chain employs TRBV11-2 and TRBJ1-2; possible D gene TRBD1, 6 bases. The CDR3 has 14 amino acids. Germline V gene lookup returns CDR1 SGHAT and CDR2 FQNNGV. CDR3 nucleotide sequence: TGTGCCAGCAGCTCTACTGGACAGATCTATGACTACACCTTC. Residues: CASSSTGQIYDYTF.

This chain uses TRBV6-5 with TRBJ2-7; possibly TRBD1 for D (5 bases). CDR1 and CDR2 from the germline V gene are MNHEY and SVGAGI. The CDR3 spans 13 residues. Trimming left V 5 bases short and J 0 bases short, with 8 bases between. CDR3 in DNA: TGTGCCAGCAGTGACAGAATCTCCTACGAGCAGTACTTC. Protein: CASSDRISYEQYF.

The gene calls are TRBV5-1 and TRBJ1-4; no firm D call. The V end lost 3 bases, the J end lost 1 base, and 4 bases lay between the germline ends. Germline loops: CDR1 SGHRS, CDR2 YFSETQ. CDR3 length equals 13 residues. CDR3 region: CASSWQTNEKLFF. The CDR3, as DNA: TGCGCCAGCAGCTGGCAAACTAATGAAAAACTGTTTTTT.

The chain is built from TRBV7-9 and TRBJ1-1; TRBD1 is a possible D gene (5 bases). The germline CDR1 and CDR2 sequences are SEHNR and FQNEAQ (reference sequence). Trimming left V 1 base short and J 10 bases short, with 13 bases between. There are 13 residues in the CDR3. CDR3 sequence: CASSLDVGLVAFF. The CDR3 bases are TGTGCCAGCAGCTTAGATGTGGGGCTCGTAGCTTTCTTT.

The chain employs TRBV27 and TRBJ1-5; 7 bases map to TRBD1. The CDR3 is made up of 15 amino acids. Germline V gene sequence: CDR1 MNHEY, CDR2 SMNVEV (reference sequence). Trimming took 0 bases from V and 7 from J; bases not matched to a gene: 6. CDR3 in amino acids: CASSLSPTGAQPQHF. In DNA, the CDR3 is TGTGCCAGCAGTTTATCCCCAACAGGGGCCCAGCCCCAGCATTTT.

There are a few counts of this clone. The chain uses TRBV2 and TRBJ2-7; D not resolved. The CDR3 spans 11 residues. V was shortened by 3 bases and J by 4 bases, with 4 bases between the two germline ends. The V gene's germline CDR1 is SNHLY and CDR2 FYNNEI. The CDR3 DNA follows: TGTGCCAGCAGTGATCAATACGAGCAGTACTTC. It codes for CASSDQYEQYF. The complete variable domain, with remaining parts taken from reference TRBV2 and TRBJ2-7, reads EPEVTQTPSHQVTQMGQEVILRCVPISNHLYFYWYRQILGQKVEFLVSFYNNEISEKSEIFDDQFSVERPDGSNFTLKIRSTKLEDSAMYFCASSDQYEQYFGPGTRLTVT.

This rearrangement joins TRBV7-2 to TRBJ2-5, with D possibly being TRBD2 (6 bases). The CDR3 covers 15 residues. Looked up from germline, CDR1 is SGHTA and CDR2 is FQGNSA. V lost 2 bases to trimming and J lost 1 base, with 11 bases between them. The CDR3 reads CASSLKRGFQETQYF. CDR3 DNA: TGTGCCAGCAGCTTAAAACGGGGGTTCCAAGAGACCCAGTACTTC.

About this clone: Other DNA sequences in this specimen translate into the identical CDR3. The chain carries TRBV10-2 and TRBJ2-5; TRBD1 matches 7 bases. CDR1 is WSHSY and CDR2 is SAAADI in the germline V gene. V lost 4 bases and J lost 2; bases outside the gene matches: 4. The CDR3 is made up of 14 amino acids. Written as DNA, the CDR3 is TGCGCCAGCAGTGTCTCGGGACAGCAAGAGACCCAGTACTTC. The encoded protein is CASSVSGQQETQYF.

The chain employs TRBV2 and TRBJ1-1; D unclear. The CDR3 runs 14 residues. V was clipped by 0 bases and J by 7 bases, with 12 bases between them. From germline, CDR1 is SNHLY and CDR2 FYNNEI. In nucleotides, the CDR3 is TGTGCCAGCAGTGAAGCTACAGTGGCGGGTGAAGCTTTCTTT. Its protein product is CASSEATVAGEAFF. Based on the CDR3 plus reference TRBV2 and TRBJ1-1, the full variable domain is EPEVTQTPSHQVTQMGQEVILRCVPISNHLYFYWYRQILGQKVEFLVSFYNNEISEKSEIFDDQFSVERPDGSNFTLKIRSTKLEDSAMYFCASSEATVAGEAFFGQGTRLTVV.

The V and J genes are TRBV5-1 and TRBJ1-6; 7 positions match TRBD1. The CDR3 extends over 14 amino acids. Losses at the gene ends were 2 bases for V and 9 bases for J; bases not matched to a gene: 5. Germline loops: CDR1 SGHRS, CDR2 YFSETQ. CDR3: CASSFGGGGSPLHF. The CDR3 DNA sequence: TGCGCCAGCAGCTTCGGAGGGGGCGGTTCACCCCTCCACTTT.

The chain combines TRBV21-1 with TRBJ2-7; the table gives TRBD1 as D, unverified against the DNA. TRBV21-1 is annotated as a pseudogene. This CDR3 is 16 amino acids long. The CDR3 region is CASSKADGRGPHEQYF. In nucleotides, the CDR3 is TGTGCCAGCAGCAAAGCGGATGGCAGGGGGCCCCACGAGCAGTACTTC.

The chain is built from TRBV19 and TRBJ1-2; 8 bases match TRBD1. This CDR3 has 13 residues. Germline CDR1 reads LNHDA; CDR2 reads SQIVND (reference sequence). V shed 10 bases and J 0 bases; nucleotides not matched to a gene: 4. Here the CDR3 reads CATSTGANYGYTF. The CDR3 nucleotides read TGTGCCACCTCGACAGGGGCTAACTATGGCTACACCTTC.

The chain uses TRBV18 and TRBJ1-2, with D unclear. The CDR3 extends over 13 amino acids. With 6 bases removed from V and 8 bases from J, the gap between germline ends came to 16 bases. CDR1 KGHSH and CDR2 LQKENI come from the germline V gene. The CDR3: CASSRDTAGGYTF. DNA for the CDR3: TGTGCCAGCTCCCGAGACACCGCAGGAGGCTACACCTTC. The variable domain in full, completed from reference TRBV18 and TRBJ1-2, reads NAGVMQNPRHLVRRRGQEARLRCSPMKGHSHVYWYRQLPEEGLKFMVYLQKENIIDESGMPKERFSAEFPKEGPSILRIQQVVRGDSAAYFCASSRDTAGGYTFGSGTRLTVV.

V is TRBV6-7 and J is TRBJ1-4; the D gene is possibly TRBD1 (5 bases). TRBV6-7 qualifies as an ORF whose function is uncertain. V lost 4 bases and J lost 7, with 16 bases in between. CDR3 length: 15 residues. Here the CDR3 reads CASSFTQGRVEKLFF. The CDR3 DNA reads as TGTGCCAGCAGTTTTACGCAGGGAAGGGTTGAAAAACTGTTTTTT.

The rearrangement links TRBV7-9 to TRBJ2-5, with TRBD2 matching over 9 bases. Germline values: CDR1 SEHNR, CDR2 FQNEAQ (reference sequence). This CDR3 contains 16 residues. Germline trimming cut 3 bases from V and 5 bases from J; bases unmatched to any gene: 10. The CDR3 nucleotides are TGTGCCAGCAGCTTCTTCGGCGGGGGGGCTGATGAGACCCAGTACTTC. The encoded protein is CASSFFGGGADETQYF.

The V call is TRBV18, the J call TRBJ2-7; D could derive from TRBD1 or TRBD2 (6 bases each). V was shortened by 2 bases and J by 2 bases, with 13 bases between the two germline ends. Looked up from germline, CDR1 is KGHSH and CDR2 is LQKENI. This CDR3 contains 15 residues. Here the CDR3 reads CASSPNGGAPYEQYF. DNA of the CDR3: TGTGCCAGCTCACCAAACGGGGGCGCCCCCTACGAGCAGTACTTC.

This rearrangement joins TRBV10-2 to TRBJ2-3, with 9 bases fitting TRBD1. With 8 bases clipped from V and 2 bases from J, the junction kept 2 bases outside the gene matches. This CDR3 spans 13 amino acids. Per germline, CDR1 WSHSY and CDR2 SAAADI. The CDR3 region is CASGQGYTDTQYF. CDR3 DNA: TGCGCCAGCGGACAGGGGTACACAGATACGCAGTATTTT.